This TCR beta chain originates from a study of CD8+ T cells in alopecia areata. Lesional scalp punch biopsies and peripheral blood came from alopecia areata patients. Following RNA extraction, reverse transcription yielded cDNA that acted as the sequencing template. The assay was immunoSEQ multiplex PCR, and TCRdb's table has in-frame clones only and misses some. The sample has around 250,000 clones; around 67% are singletons. The CDR3 contains 15 residues. CDR1 and CDR2 (germline): SGHRS, YFSETQ. Trimming removed 0 bases from V and 0 bases from J, with 9 bases in between. The specimen comprised CD4+ T cells sorted from blood, sampled at week 0. The gene calls are TRBV5-1 and TRBJ2-5; weak D call: TRBD2 (5 bases). The origin of this receptor is a human donor with alopecia areata. CDR3 in amino acids: CASSLEASYQETQYF. DNA for the CDR3: TGCGCCAGCAGCTTGGAGGCTAGCTACCAAGAGACCCAGTACTTC.